Shown below are 8 T cell receptor beta chains from a single sample sequenced in a study of response to subunit inactivated influenza vaccine. TCRdb passed the RT-PCR reads through MiXCR, listing each CDR3 protein once. This sample has under 550,000 distinct CDR3 sequences, with approximately 7.7% found just once. The sequencing used PBMCs from blood, collected less than 30 months after vaccination. These receptors originate from a man aged 50-75 years who received an inactivated influenza vaccine.

This sequence joins TRBV12-3 or TRBV12-4 and TRBJ2-2, with D possibly TRBD1 on 6 matching bases. Trimming pared 6 bases from V and 5 bases from J, leaving 10 bases between. This CDR3 contains 13 residues. CDR3 amino acids: CASRNQGTGELFF. The DNA of the CDR3 is TGTGCCAGCAGGAATCAGGGGACCGGGGAGCTGTTTTTT.

The V gene is TRBV7-9, the J gene TRBJ1-2; possibly TRBD1 for D (6 bases). The germline gives CDR1 SEHNR, CDR2 FQNEAQ (reference sequence). The germline V and J ends were trimmed by 1 base and 5 bases, with 8 bases remaining between them. The CDR3 extends over 13 amino acids. The CDR3 region is CASSLGRGYGYTF. CDR3 bases: TGTGCCAGCAGCTTAGGGAGGGGGTATGGCTACACCTTC.

The sample holds many counts of this clonotype. The chain recombines TRBV20-1 with TRBJ2-2; D not resolved. Germline lookup yields CDR1 DFQATT and CDR2 SNEGSKA (reference sequence). Trimming took off 0 bases at V and 5 bases at J, with 7 bases between the two ends. This CDR3 contains 13 residues. This chain's CDR3 is CSARDSGTGELFF. In DNA form, the CDR3 reads TGCAGTGCTAGAGACTCCGGTACCGGGGAGCTGTTTTTT.

This clonotype was picked up many times. The gene calls are TRBV20-1 and TRBJ1-6, with a possible D match to TRBD1 (5 bases). The CDR3 has 14 residues. CDR1 is DFQATT and CDR2 is SNEGSKA in the germline V gene (reference sequence). Trimming cost V 1 base and J 9 bases, with 13 bases left between them. CDR3 residues: CSARVGPTSSPLHF. In DNA form, the CDR3 reads TGCAGTGCTAGAGTGGGACCAACGAGTTCACCCCTCCACTTT.

This clonotype was counted between two and nine times. The genes are TRBV25-1 and TRBJ1-1; D uncertain. Germline CDR1 reads MGHDK; CDR2 reads SYGVNS. Trimming removed 5 bases from V and 5 bases from J, with 15 bases in between. The CDR3 runs 14 residues. The DNA for the CDR3 is TGTGCCAGCAGTACTACCTTCGAGGGTACTGAAGCTTTCTTT. Translating gives CASSTTFEGTEAFF. The full variable domain, completed using reference TRBV25-1 and TRBJ1-1, is EADIYQTPRYLVIGTGKKITLECSQTMGHDKMYWYQQDPGMELHLIHYSYGVNSTEKGDLSSESTVSRIRTEHFPLTLESARPSHTSQYLCASSTTFEGTEAFFGQGTRLTVV.

This clonotype has at least ten counts. This chain joins TRBV19 and TRBJ1-1; D gene ambiguous. V shed 5 bases and J shed 0 bases, with 7 bases lying between them. The CDR3 sequence is 13 residues long. In germline, CDR1 is LNHDA, CDR2 SQIVND (reference sequence). The CDR3 bases are TGTGCCAGTAGTCCCACCTTGAACACTGAAGCTTTCTTT. Translating it yields CASSPTLNTEAFF.

The chain employs TRBV4-3 and TRBJ1-4, with D uncertain. Trimming stripped 1 base from V and 8 bases from J, with 11 bases between. Germline loops: CDR1 LGHNA, CDR2 YSLEER. The CDR3 is 14 residues long. CDR3 amino acids: CASSQVTGGEKLFF. The CDR3 DNA reads TGCGCCAGCAGCCAAGTCACCGGAGGGGAAAAACTGTTTTTT.

This clonotype was detected a few times. The chain is built from TRBV7-9 and TRBJ2-3; 9 bases align to TRBD2. The CDR3 covers 16 residues. J was trimmed by 2 bases and V by 5 bases; bases with no gene match: 8. Germline V gene data show CDR1 as SEHNR and CDR2 as FQNEAQ (reference sequence). CDR3: CASSPGLAQVTDTQYF. The DNA of the CDR3 is TGTGCCAGCAGCCCGGGACTAGCACAGGTCACAGATACGCAGTATTTT.